Listed below are T cell receptor beta chains from one sample, sequenced in a study of cytomegalovirus exposure and HLA in healthy donors. Data came from immunoSEQ multiplex PCR; TCRdb stores just in-frame clones and leaves some out. The sample lists about 83,000 clones; about four fifths were seen once. The sequenced sample was PBMCs. Receptors originate from a man aged 55 to 70 in good health and CMV-seronegative. CDR3s include the opening cysteine and the closing phenylalanine or tryptophan. D genes are given only for firm matches. The size field is filled for only some rows; it gives once, few, many or a size class.

CDR3 protein	CDR3 DNA	clone size	J gene	D gene	V gene
CASSVQGTMREQYF	TGTGCCAGCAGCGTACAGGGTACCATGAGAGAGCAGTACTTC	NA	TRBJ2-7	NA	TRBV7-2
CSVIRTSEYQETQYF	TGCAGCGTTATCCGGACATCCGAGTACCAAGAGACCCAGTACTTC	NA	TRBJ2-5	NA	TRBV29-1
CTSSQPGFSTDTQYF	TGCACCAGCAGCCAACCGGGGTTTAGCACAGATACGCAGTATTTT	NA	TRBJ2-3	NA	TRBV1
CAWRPPGGGTEAFF	TGTGCCTGGAGACCTCCAGGGGGCGGCACTGAAGCTTTCTTT	NA	TRBJ1-1	TRBD1	TRBV30
CASSLSGRNEQFF	TGCGCCAGCAGCTTGTCAGGGAGGAATGAGCAGTTCTTC	few	TRBJ2-1	NA	TRBV5-1
CASSYSTPGTGELFF	TGTGCCAGCAGTTACTCGACCCCGGGCACCGGGGAGCTGTTTTTT	few	TRBJ2-2	NA	TRBV6-6
CASSPWAGLQETQYF	TGTGCCAGCAGTCCCTGGGCGGGGCTCCAAGAGACCCAGTACTTC	few	TRBJ2-5	NA	TRBV2
CASSEFGGASDTQYF	TGTGCCAGTAGCGAATTCGGGGGGGCATCGGATACGCAGTATTTT	NA	TRBJ2-3	TRBD2	TRBV19
CASSQLLIPYGYTF	TGCGCCAGCAGCCAGCTACTCATCCCCTATGGCTACACCTTC	NA	TRBJ1-2	NA	TRBV4-1
CASSQEVQGLNRKLFF	TGTGCCAGCAGCCAAGAAGTACAGGGGCTTAATCGAAAACTGTTTTTT	NA	TRBJ1-4	TRBD1	TRBV14
CASSQSLRGSSYNSPLHF	TGTGCCAGCAGTCAATCCCTGCGGGGAAGCTCCTATAATTCACCCCTCCACTTT	NA	TRBJ1-6	NA	TRBV27
CASSLVTGGLGYTF	TGTGCCAGCAGCTTGGTGACAGGGGGATTAGGCTACACCTTC	NA	TRBJ1-2	TRBD1	TRBV5-4
CASSSTSGGAAEQFF	TGTGCCAGCAGCTCGACTAGCGGAGGGGCAGCAGAGCAGTTCTTC	NA	TRBJ2-1	TRBD2	TRBV13
CASSPTEDRVYEQYF	TGTGCCAGCTCCCCAACCGAGGACAGGGTCTACGAGCAGTACTTC	NA	TRBJ2-7	TRBD1	TRBV18
CSSRLIGQKQYF	TGTTCCAGCAGGTTGATAGGACAGAAGCAGTACTTC	NA	TRBJ2-7	NA	TRBV7-9
CASSLGTGYEQYF	TGTGCCAGCAGCTTAGGGACAGGCTACGAGCAGTACTTC	NA	TRBJ2-7	TRBD1	TRBV7-9